The T cell receptor (beta chain) described here comes from a study of T cells in Graves' hyperthyroidism and ophthalmopathy. Study-wide results and caveats: Most clonotypes expanded in the thyroid (above 0.001) were also present in blood.

Germline CDR1 MNHNS, CDR2 SASEGT. The CDR3 loop spans 15 amino acids. V gave up 8 bases and J gave up 2 bases; unmatched junction bases: 9. This clonotype came up a few times. Its cognate antigen is unknown. Because the CDR3 is missing its conserved closing phenylalanine or tryptophan, this is likely a read error. Researchers took RNA transcripts and amplified the TCR beta CDR3 regions from them. Researchers ran a first-round RT-PCR on the TCR CDR3 using the HTBI primer set. TCRdb called the multiplex PCR reads again in MiXCR, with one record for every CDR3 protein. The table shows about 130,000 distinct CDR3 sequences, with approximately 20% occurring only once. Exclusions: uncontrolled infection, other autoimmune disease, pregnancy, lactation. The blood sample predates any ophthalmopathy symptoms, coming from first hyperthyroidism diagnosis. Fresh 10 ml peripheral blood yielded PBMCs.

The TCR comes from a woman in her forties or fifties with Graves' hyperthyroidism that later progressed to Graves' ophthalmopathy. The sample taken for sequencing was blood. The chain uses TRBV6-1 and TRBJ1-1, with 9 bases fitting TRBD1. The CDR3: CASSSGTGFNTEAFL. In DNA form, the CDR3 reads TGTGCCAGCTCATCCGGGACAGGGTTTAACACTGAAGCTTTCCTT.